This passage covers 20 T cell receptor beta chains from one sample sequenced in a study of blood T cells in healthy people across ages. A J-beta primer mix and a sample-barcoded 5' primer were used in a second PCR of about 7 to 12 cycles. MiXCR, run by TCRdb on the 5' RACE reads, gives a single entry per CDR3 protein. Seen here are about 1.5 million distinct CDR3 sequences, approximately 39% observed once, and the top ten hold around 4%. Input material: blood. The receptors originated from a woman aged 18-30 years in good health.

The chain recombines TRBV20-1 with TRBJ2-5; D remains unclear. Looked up from germline, CDR1 is DFQATT and CDR2 is SNEGSKA (reference sequence). Trimming took off 0 bases at V and 10 bases at J, with 15 bases between the two ends. The CDR3 sequence is 13 residues long. CDR3 bases: TGCAGTGCTAGAGATCGGATTAGTTGGATCCAGTACTTC. This gives the protein CSARDRISWIQYF.

In the case of this clonotype: Germline and junction disagree at one end, which may indicate a read error. The chain recombines TRBV7-2 with TRBJ2-1; D is uncertain. Germline CDR1 reads SGHTA; CDR2 reads FQGNSA. CDR3 length equals 16 residues. The CDR3 is CACSPANWYSYNEQFF. The CDR3 DNA sequence: TGTGCCTGCAGCCCAGCCAACTGGTATTCCTACAATGAGCAGTTCTTC.

The V gene is TRBV30, the J gene TRBJ2-7; TRBD1 might be the D (6 bases). V lost 1 base and J lost 3, with 13 bases in between. Germline CDR1 GTSNPN, CDR2 SVGIG (reference sequence). The length of the CDR3 is 14 residues. The CDR3 is CAWSALRGNYEQYF. In nucleotides, the CDR3 is TGTGCCTGGAGTGCCCTCAGGGGAAACTACGAGCAGTACTTC.

CDR3 sequence: CANRTGARGGYTF. The DNA of the CDR3 is TGTGCCAATAGGACAGGGGCAAGGGGAGGCTACACCTTC. V usage is TRBV3-1 and J usage is TRBJ1-2; 9 positions agree with TRBD1. Germline loops: CDR1 LGHDT, CDR2 YNNKEL (reference sequence). J was trimmed by 8 bases and V by 10 bases; bases with no gene match: 11. The CDR3 has 13 residues.

The V and J genes are TRBV6-5 and TRBJ1-2; TRBD1 agrees at 8 bases. Germline trimming cut 2 bases from V and 4 bases from J; bases unmatched to any gene: 15. CDR1 and CDR2 from the germline V gene are MNHEY and SVGAGI. The CDR3 is 18 amino acids. This CDR3 is CASSYSIQGARLGYGYTF. The CDR3 region has the DNA TGTGCCAGCAGTTACAGTATTCAGGGGGCCAGATTGGGCTATGGCTACACCTTC.

This clonotype was counted between two and nine times. The CDR3 region has the DNA TGTGCCAGCAGTTACGGGGGGACCCAGTTCAATGAGCAGTTCTTC. Translated: CASSYGGTQFNEQFF. This rearrangement joins TRBV6-6 to TRBJ2-1; D perhaps matches TRBD2 (6 bases). V gave up 2 bases and J gave up 6 bases, with 14 bases separating them. The CDR3 is 15 amino acids. Germline V gene data show CDR1 as MNHNY and CDR2 as SVGAGI (reference sequence).

The J gene is TRBJ2-1, the V gene TRBV4-3; D remains ambiguous. The V end lost 2 bases, the J end lost 5 bases, and 10 bases lay between the germline ends. Germline CDR1 reads LGHNA; CDR2 reads YSLEER. This CDR3 region has 14 residues. The CDR3 sequence: CASSQNHGHNEQFF. The CDR3 DNA is TGCGCCAGCAGCCAAAATCACGGTCACAATGAGCAGTTCTTC.

V and J are TRBV4-1 and TRBJ1-6; D is possibly TRBD1 (5 bases). The CDR3 consists of 17 residues. Trimming cost V 1 base and J 7 bases, with 17 bases left between them. Germline CDR1 and CDR2: MGHRA and YSYEKL. CDR3 in DNA: TGCGCCAGCAGCCAAGTGTCCGGGGGGTTTGTAAATTCACCCCTCCACTTT. Its protein is CASSQVSGGFVNSPLHF.

The chain carries TRBV2 and TRBJ2-4; the match to TRBD2 covers 7 bases. V was pared by 6 bases and J by 0 bases, with 11 bases of the junction left unmatched. Germline V gene sequence: CDR1 SNHLY, CDR2 FYNNEI. The CDR3 sequence is 17 residues long. CDR3 sequence reads: CASSELASGLAKNIQYF. CDR3 bases: TGTGCCAGCAGCGAATTGGCTAGCGGATTAGCCAAAAACATTCAGTACTTC.

This clonotype was counted a few times. This chain uses TRBV7-8 with TRBJ2-1; D unclear. The CDR3 runs to 15 residues. Per the germline V gene, CDR1 is SGHVS and CDR2 is FQNEAQ. V was cut by 4 bases and J by 0 bases, with 10 bases left in between. The CDR3 region is CASSSTLNSYNEQFF. CDR3 nucleotides: TGTGCCAGCAGCTCGACTCTGAACTCCTACAATGAGCAGTTCTTC.

The genes are TRBV27 and TRBJ2-6; D is undetermined. The CDR3 runs to 16 residues. The V end lost 3 bases, the J end lost 0 bases, and 9 bases lay between the germline ends. The V gene's germline CDR1 is MNHEY and CDR2 SMNVEV (reference sequence). Here the CDR3 reads CASSLLLSSGANVLTF. CDR3 sequence (DNA): TGTGCCAGCAGTTTGTTACTGAGCTCTGGGGCCAACGTCCTGACTTTC. Drawing the rest from reference TRBV27 and TRBJ2-6, the complete variable domain is EAQVTQNPRYLITVTGKKLTVTCSQNMNHEYMSWYRQDPGLGLRQIYYSMNVEVTDKGDVPEGYKVSRKEKRNFPLILESPSPNQTSLYFCASSLLLSSGANVLTFGAGSRLTVL.

The V gene is TRBV13, the J gene TRBJ1-1; D uncertain. The CDR3 is made up of 15 amino acids. The germline gives CDR1 PRHDT, CDR2 FYEKMQ (reference sequence). Trimming stripped 7 bases from V and 1 base from J, with 16 bases between. The CDR3 protein is CASMEFRAWNTEAFF. Written as DNA, the CDR3 is TGTGCCAGCATGGAGTTTCGCGCGTGGAACACTGAAGCTTTCTTT.

The chain carries TRBV11-2 and TRBJ2-1, with 13 bases matching TRBD2. V trimming: 5 bases; J trimming: 7 bases; junction bases outside the gene matches: 14. Germline V CDR1 and CDR2: SGHAT, FQNNGV. This CDR3 has 18 residues. The CDR3: CASSHRSIPGLAGNEQFF. CDR3 in DNA: TGTGCCAGCAGCCATCGGAGTATTCCGGGACTAGCGGGGAATGAGCAGTTCTTC.

The rearrangement uses TRBV5-5 and TRBJ2-1, with D possibly being TRBD1 (6 bases). Germline CDR1 and CDR2: SGHKS and YYEKEE (reference sequence). V lost 0 bases and J 5 bases, leaving 15 bases between the germline ends. The CDR3 is made up of 16 amino acids. In DNA form, the CDR3 reads TGTGCCAGCAGCTTGGCCGCCAGGGGAACACACAATGAGCAGTTCTTC. It translates to CASSLAARGTHNEQFF.

The chain employs TRBV29-1 and TRBJ1-1; TRBD1 agrees at 7 bases. The J segment lost 1 base and the V segment lost 5 bases, leaving 4 bases of the junction unmatched. Germline V lookup: CDR1 SQVTM, CDR2 ANQGSEA. This CDR3 has 13 amino acids. DNA for the CDR3: TGCAGCGTTAAGGGACAGCAGAACACTGAAGCTTTCTTT. Encoded protein: CSVKGQQNTEAFF.

This sequence joins TRBV28 and TRBJ2-7; 9 nucleotides line up with TRBD1. Germline-derived CDR1 and CDR2 are MDHEN and SYDVKM. The CDR3 is 15 amino acids. Unmatched junction bases numbered 13, after V lost 8 bases and J lost 5 bases. CDR3 DNA sequence: TGTGCCAGCCCCCCCGCCGGGACAGGGTTTAACGAGCAGTACTTC. Protein: CASPPAGTGFNEQYF.

There are a few counts of this clonotype. J is TRBJ2-1 and V is TRBV10-3; 8 bases map to TRBD2. This CDR3 contains 18 residues. With 10 bases clipped from V and 4 bases from J, the junction kept 21 bases outside the gene matches. CDR1 and CDR2 (germline): ENHRY, SYGVKD. CDR3 sequence reads: CATHWGGGAAGVYNEQFF. For the CDR3, the DNA is TGTGCCACTCACTGGGGCGGTGGTGCAGCGGGGGTTTACAATGAGCAGTTCTTC.

The rearrangement links TRBV28 to TRBJ2-1; TRBD2 is a possible D gene (6 bases). Germline V gene sequence: CDR1 MDHEN, CDR2 SYDVKM. The CDR3 is 14 residues long. V dropped 10 bases and J dropped 0 bases, with 13 bases sitting between them. Written as DNA, the CDR3 is TGTGCCATCCAAAGGAGGGTCTCCTACAATGAGCAGTTCTTC. Its protein is CAIQRRVSYNEQFF. Filled out from reference TRBV28 and TRBJ2-1, the complete variable domain reads DVKVTQSSRYLVKRTGEKVFLECVQDMDHENMFWYRQDPGLGLRLIYFSYDVKMKEKGDIPEGYSVSREKKERFSLILESASTNQTSMYLCAIQRRVSYNEQFFGPGTRLTVL.

The chain has TRBV5-1 and TRBJ1-1, with unresolved D. Per the germline V gene, CDR1 is SGHRS and CDR2 is YFSETQ. Trimming stripped 3 bases from V and 7 bases from J, with 13 bases between. The CDR3 contains 13 residues. CDR3 sequence: CASSSPWFGEAFF. CDR3 bases: TGCGCCAGCAGCTCTCCATGGTTCGGTGAAGCTTTCTTT.

The gene calls are TRBV28 and TRBJ2-1; 11 nucleotides line up with TRBD2. CDR1 and CDR2 (germline): MDHEN, SYDVKM. The ends lost 6 bases at V and 7 bases at J; junction bases unmatched: 5. This CDR3 is built from 14 residues. The CDR3 protein is CASSRGTSGNEQFF. In DNA form, the CDR3 reads TGTGCCAGCAGCCGCGGGACTAGCGGTAATGAGCAGTTCTTC.